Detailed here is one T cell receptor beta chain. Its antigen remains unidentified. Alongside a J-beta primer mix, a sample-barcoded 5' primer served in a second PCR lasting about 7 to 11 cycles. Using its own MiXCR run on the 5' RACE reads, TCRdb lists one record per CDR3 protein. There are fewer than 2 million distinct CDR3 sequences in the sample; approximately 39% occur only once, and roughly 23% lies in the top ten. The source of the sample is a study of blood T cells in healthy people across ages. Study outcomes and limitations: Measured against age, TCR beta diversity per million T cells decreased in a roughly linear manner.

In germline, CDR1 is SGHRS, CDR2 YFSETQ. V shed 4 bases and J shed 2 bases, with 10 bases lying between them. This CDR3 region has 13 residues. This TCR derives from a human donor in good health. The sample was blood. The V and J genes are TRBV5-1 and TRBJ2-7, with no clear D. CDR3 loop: CASSRAPPYEQYF. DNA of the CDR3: TGCGCCAGCAGCCGAGCGCCTCCCTACGAGCAGTACTTC.